Listed below are T cell receptor beta chains from one sample, sequenced in a study of technical replicates of blood from several donors. Libraries were prepared by immunoSEQ multiplex PCR; TCRdb keeps only in-frame clonotypes and omits some of them. The data contain about 67,000 clones, 95% to 98% of them singletons. The sequenced sample consisted of T cells isolated from PBMCs. These receptors were obtained from a human donor in good health. Each CDR3 is given with its conserved first and last residue. A D gene is named only where the DNA matches it firmly. The size entry is marked missing in some rows and otherwise reads once, few, many or a size class.

D	J	size	V	DNA	CDR3
TRBD1	TRBJ2-1	NA	TRBV6-1	TGTGCCAGCAGAGACAGGGGTAGCTCCTACAATGAGCAGTTCTTC	CASRDRGSSYNEQFF
NA	TRBJ1-1	NA	TRBV5-6	TGTGCCAGCAGCCAGAGCGAAGAAGCTTTCTTT	CASSQSEEAFF
TRBD2	TRBJ2-7	once	TRBV30	TGTGCCGGGGGAACCGGGACTAGTTACGAGCAGTACTTC	CAGGTGTSYEQYF
NA	TRBJ2-7	NA	TRBV5-1	TGCGCCAGCAGCCCTGAGGGTATAACCTACGAGCAGTACTTC	CASSPEGITYEQYF
TRBD2	TRBJ2-2	NA	TRBV28	TGTGCCTCACAACTAGCGGGAGGGAACACCGGGGAGCTGTTTTTT	CASQLAGGNTGELFF
TRBD2	TRBJ2-7	NA	TRBV10-3	TGTGCCATCAGTGAGTCTCTAGCGGGAGGTCTTTCCTACGAGCAGTACTTC	CAISESLAGGLSYEQYF
NA	TRBJ1-4	NA	TRBV19	TGTGCCAGTAGTATTGGAGACAGCTATAATGAAAAACTGTTTTTT	CASSIGDSYNEKLFF
NA	TRBJ2-7	NA	TRBV7-9	TGTGCCAGCAGCTTAGGTTCCGGTCCCGTGGACGAGCAGTACTTC	CASSLGSGPVDEQYF
TRBD2	TRBJ2-1	NA	TRBV9	TGTGCCAGCAGCCTTGGACTAGCGGGAAACAATGAGCAGTTCTTC	CASSLGLAGNNEQFF
NA	TRBJ1-2	NA	TRBV20-1	TGCAGTGCTTGGGGGACATTTGGCTACACCTTC	CSAWGTFGYTF
TRBD1	TRBJ1-2	NA	TRBV27	TGTGCCAGCAGTGAGAGGGGGCAGAGTGGCTACACCTTC	CASSERGQSGYTF
NA	TRBJ1-5	NA	TRBV28	TGTGCCAGCGCAGGCCCCAATCAGCCCCAGCATTTT	CASAGPNQPQHF
TRBD1	TRBJ2-7	NA	TRBV19	TGTGCCAGTAGTCGACAGGGCTCCTACGAGCAGTACTTC	CASSRQGSYEQYF
NA	TRBJ2-7	NA	TRBV21-1	TGTGCCAGCAGCAAAGTCAGTGGTCGCACCTCCGAAACCTACGAGCAGTACTTC	CASSKVSGRTSETYEQYF
NA	TRBJ1-5	NA	TRBV5-1	TGCGCCAGCAGCTTTTGGGCGGGGAGCAATCAGCCCCAGCATTTT	CASSFWAGSNQPQHF
NA	TRBJ2-4	NA	TRBV27	TGTGCCAGCAGTGGGGGGTTAGCCAAAAACATTCAGTACTTC	CASSGGLAKNIQYF
NA	TRBJ1-1	NA	TRBV7-2	TGTGCCAGCAGCTTAATGAGGGAAGAAGCTTTCTTT	CASSLMREEAFF
TRBD2	TRBJ2-7	NA	TRBV11-2	TGTGCCAGCAGTTTGGAGGTTGCTAGCGGGAACGAGCAGTACTTC	CASSLEVASGNEQYF
NA	TRBJ2-6	NA	TRBV4-3	TGCGCCAGCAGCCAAGCGCAAGAGATCGGGGCCAACGTCCTGACTTTC	CASSQAQEIGANVLTF
TRBD2	TRBJ2-7	NA	TRBV11-2	TGTGCCAGCAGCTTAGAGGCGGGAGGCCGGTACGAGCAGTACTTC	CASSLEAGGRYEQYF
NA	TRBJ2-3	NA	TRBV6-6	TGTGCCAGCAGTCACCGACTCAGAGACACAGATACGCAGTATTTT	CASSHRLRDTDTQYF
TRBD1	TRBJ2-7	NA	TRBV7-9	TGTGCCAGCAGCTTACAGGGGGAAAACTACGAGCAGTACTTC	CASSLQGENYEQYF
TRBD1	TRBJ1-2	NA	TRBV19	TGTGCCAGTAGTATAGTGGGACAGGAGAACTATGGCTACACCTTC	CASSIVGQENYGYTF
NA	TRBJ1-2	NA	TRBV7-9	TGTGCCAGCAGCCTGTTAAAGGGGAGGGATGGCTACACCTTC	CASSLLKGRDGYTF
NA	TRBJ1-5	few	TRBV2	TGTGCCAGCGGGGGGGAGAATTATCAGCCCCAGCATTTT	CASGGENYQPQHF
NA	TRBJ2-7	NA	TRBV28	TGTGCCAGCAGTTCTAGGTACGAGCAGTACTTC	CASSSRYEQYF
TRBD1	TRBJ1-3	NA	TRBV4-2	TGTGCCAGCAGCCAACCGGGACAGGGGGACACCATATATTTT	CASSQPGQGDTIYF
NA	TRBJ1-5	NA	TRBV7-2	TGTGCCAGCAGCTCAGGTACCCATAGCAATCAGCCCCAGCATTTT	CASSSGTHSNQPQHF
TRBD2	TRBJ2-4	NA	TRBV4-3	TGCGCCAGCAGCCAAGAAGCGGGAGAACTTAACATTCAGTACTTC	CASSQEAGELNIQYF
TRBD2	TRBJ2-5	NA	TRBV27	TGTGCCAGCTCGGGACTAGCAAAAGAGACCCAGTACTTC	CASSGLAKETQYF
TRBD1	TRBJ2-7	NA	TRBV27	TGTGCCAGCATGGTGGGACAGGGCTACGAGCAGTACTTC	CASMVGQGYEQYF
NA	TRBJ1-2	NA	TRBV10-3	TGTGCCATCTTAGGGGACTACTCCTATGGCTACACCTTC	CAILGDYSYGYTF
NA	TRBJ2-3	NA	TRBV19	TGTGCCAGTAGACAGGGTGTGGTGGATACGCAGTATTTT	CASRQGVVDTQYF
NA	TRBJ1-2	NA	TRBV19	TGTGCCAGTACTAAAGACAGGACTAACTATGGCTACACCTTC	CASTKDRTNYGYTF
TRBD2	TRBJ2-7	NA	TRBV29-1	TGCAGCGTCTCCGGGACTAGCGGAGAGAACTACGAGCAGTACTTC	CSVSGTSGENYEQYF
NA	TRBJ2-7	NA	TRBV28	TGTGCCAGCAGTTTGAGAGGCTACGAGCAGTACTTC	CASSLRGYEQYF
TRBD2	TRBJ2-2	NA	TRBV9	TGTGCCAGCCGATCAGATGCGGGAGTTGGCACCGGGGAGCTGTTTTTT	CASRSDAGVGTGELFF
NA	TRBJ2-7	NA	TRBV13	TGTGCCAGCAGCCCCGAGAGCTCCTACGAGCAGTACTTC	CASSPESSYEQYF
NA	TRBJ2-7	NA	TRBV7-2	TGTGCCAGCAGAACACGATACGAGCAGTACTTC	CASRTRYEQYF
NA	TRBJ2-7	NA	TRBV5-1	TGCGCCAGCAGCTTGGGGGCTCAAAGGTACGAGCAGTACTTC	CASSLGAQRYEQYF
TRBD1	TRBJ2-7	NA	TRBV5-6	TGTGCCAGCAGCCCGGTGGACAGGGACAACGAGCAGTACTTC	CASSPVDRDNEQYF
TRBD2	TRBJ2-1	NA	TRBV11-2	TGTGCCAGCAGCTTAATGGGACTAGCGGGAGACGAGCAGTTCTTC	CASSLMGLAGDEQFF
TRBD2	TRBJ2-1	NA	TRBV6-1	TGTGCCAGCAGTCTAGCGGGAGGATTCTACAATGAGCAGTTCTTC	CASSLAGGFYNEQFF
NA	TRBJ1-2	few	TRBV11-1	TGTGCCAGCAGCTTAGAACGGAGGCTGAACTATGGCTACACCTTC	CASSLERRLNYGYTF